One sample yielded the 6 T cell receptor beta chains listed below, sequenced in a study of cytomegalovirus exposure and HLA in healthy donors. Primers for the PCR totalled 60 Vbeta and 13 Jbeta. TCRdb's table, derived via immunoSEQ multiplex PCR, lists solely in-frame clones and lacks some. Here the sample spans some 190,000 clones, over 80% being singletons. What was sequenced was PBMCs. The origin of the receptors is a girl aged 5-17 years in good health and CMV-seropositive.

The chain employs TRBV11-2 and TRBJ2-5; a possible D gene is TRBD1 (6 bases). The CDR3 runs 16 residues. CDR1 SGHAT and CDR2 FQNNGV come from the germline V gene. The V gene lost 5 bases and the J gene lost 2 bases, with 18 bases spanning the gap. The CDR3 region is CASSAGQYPRQETQYF. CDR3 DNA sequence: TGTGCCAGCAGCGCCGGACAGTACCCGAGGCAAGAGACCCAGTACTTC.

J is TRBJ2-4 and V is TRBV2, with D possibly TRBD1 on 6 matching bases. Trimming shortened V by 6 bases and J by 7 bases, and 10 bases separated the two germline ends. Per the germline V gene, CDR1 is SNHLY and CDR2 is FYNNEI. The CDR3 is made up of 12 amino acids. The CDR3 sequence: CASRWTANIQYF. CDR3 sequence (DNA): TGTGCCAGCAGGTGGACAGCTAACATTCAGTACTTC. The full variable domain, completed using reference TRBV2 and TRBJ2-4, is EPEVTQTPSHQVTQMGQEVILRCVPISNHLYFYWYRQILGQKVEFLVSFYNNEISEKSEIFDDQFSVERPDGSNFTLKIRSTKLEDSAMYFCASRWTANIQYFGAGTRLSVL.

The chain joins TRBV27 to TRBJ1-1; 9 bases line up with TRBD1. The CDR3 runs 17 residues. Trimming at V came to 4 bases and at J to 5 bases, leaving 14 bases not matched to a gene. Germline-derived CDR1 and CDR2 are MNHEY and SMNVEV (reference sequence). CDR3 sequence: CASSSPGTGRAKTEAFF. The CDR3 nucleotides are TGTGCCAGCAGTTCCCCCGGGACAGGGAGGGCGAAGACTGAAGCTTTCTTT.

The CDR3 spells CASTLRWGEDQYF. CDR3 nucleotides: TGCGCCAGCACCCTAAGGTGGGGGGAGGACCAGTACTTC. The chain carries TRBV10-2 and TRBJ2-5, with D tentatively TRBD2 (6 bases). There are 13 residues in the CDR3. Germline CDR1 reads WSHSY; CDR2 reads SAAADI. With 7 bases removed from V and 10 bases from J, the gap between germline ends came to 19 bases.

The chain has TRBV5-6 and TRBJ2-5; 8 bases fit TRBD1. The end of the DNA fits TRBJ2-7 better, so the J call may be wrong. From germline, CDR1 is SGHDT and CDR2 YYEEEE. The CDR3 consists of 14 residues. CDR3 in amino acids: CASSFGQGSHEQYF. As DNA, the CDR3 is TGTGCCAGCAGCTTTGGACAGGGAAGCCACGAGCAGTACTTC.

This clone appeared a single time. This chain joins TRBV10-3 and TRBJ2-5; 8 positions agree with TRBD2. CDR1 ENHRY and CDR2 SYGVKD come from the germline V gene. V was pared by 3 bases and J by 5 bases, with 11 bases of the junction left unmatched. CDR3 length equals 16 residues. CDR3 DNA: TGTGCCATCAGTGAAGGCCAAAGCGGGAGTCCCGAGACCCAGTACTTC. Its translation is CAISEGQSGSPETQYF.